The present T cell receptor (beta chain) was sequenced within a study of T cells expressing NK-cell markers. Findings and limits, study-wide: Among several donors, these clonotypes also ranked first in the CD3+CD56-NKG2C+ fraction.

The length of the CDR3 is 12 residues. Germline assignment: CDR1 SSHAT and CDR2 FNYEAQ (reference sequence). As concerns this clonotype: The antigen remains undetermined.

Scientists made TCR beta cDNA using 5'RACE template switching with UMIs. TCRdb reprocessed the 5' RACE reads; each CDR3 protein has one entry and no DNA is given. The sample yields roughly 450,000 distinct CDR3 sequences, of which the top ten take up under 1.5%. Sequencing input: blood T cells: a sorted CD56 or NKG2C T cell subset, CD4+ or CD8+ T cells, or bulk PBMC T cells (not recorded which). The chain recombines TRBV7-7 with TRBJ2-2. The source of this sequence is a woman aged 50 to 60 in good health. The CDR3 spells CASSFYTGELFF.